This TCR beta chain was captured by sequencing in a study of T-cell reconstitution after alpha-beta-depleted transplantation in children. The CDR3 runs 11 residues. The germline V gene encodes CDR1 SQVTM and CDR2 ANQGSEA. J gave up 9 bases and V 8 bases, and 5 bases lay outside the gene matches. With regard to this clonotype: A clone one base away is much larger, so this may be a read error.

Unique molecular identifiers featured in how the TCRbeta library was prepared. MiXCR was run by TCRdb on the PCR reads, yielding one entry per CDR3 protein. The table includes about 640,000 distinct CDR3 sequences, roughly 15% detected once. The sample in question was PBMCs from the stem cell graft donor, obtained from the stem cell graft. The TCR sequence derives from a human donor who donated a stem cell graft to a child with acute myeloid leukemia. The chain is built from TRBV29-1 and TRBJ2-1, with TRBD2 matching 9 bases. This CDR3 reads CSPTSGAEQFF. Written as DNA, the CDR3 is TGCAGCCCGACTAGCGGTGCTGAGCAGTTCTTC.